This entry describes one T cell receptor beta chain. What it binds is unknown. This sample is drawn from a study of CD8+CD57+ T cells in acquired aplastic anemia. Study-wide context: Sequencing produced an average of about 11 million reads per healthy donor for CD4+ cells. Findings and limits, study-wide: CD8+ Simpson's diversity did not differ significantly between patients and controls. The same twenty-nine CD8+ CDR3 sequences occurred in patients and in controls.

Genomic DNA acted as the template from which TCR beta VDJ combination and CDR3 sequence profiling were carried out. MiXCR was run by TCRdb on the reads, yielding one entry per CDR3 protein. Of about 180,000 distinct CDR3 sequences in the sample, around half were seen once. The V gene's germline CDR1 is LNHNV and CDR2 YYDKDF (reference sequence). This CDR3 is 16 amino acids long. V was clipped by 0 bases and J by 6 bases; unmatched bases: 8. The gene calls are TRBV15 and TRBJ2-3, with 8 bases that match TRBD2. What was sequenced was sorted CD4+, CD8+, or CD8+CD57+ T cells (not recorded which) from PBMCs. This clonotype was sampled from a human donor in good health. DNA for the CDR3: TGTGCCACCAGCAGAGATCGGGGGGGATGGAGGGATACGCAGTATTTT. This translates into CATSRDRGGWRDTQYF.